What follows is one T cell receptor beta chain and its context. Its target is not known. This record belongs to a study of blood T cells in healthy people across ages. Study-level findings and limits: Underestimates were what the diversity estimates from one million T cells were considered to be. No one knew whether donors had CMV, which possibly confounded expanded clonotype changes.

Through a sample-barcoded 5' primer and a J-beta primer mix, a second PCR was run for about 6 to 11 cycles. TCRdb itself ran the 5' RACE reads through MiXCR, one entry per CDR3 protein. The sample lists 1.5 million to 2 million distinct CDR3 sequences, around 50% seen once, with more than 2% in the top ten. The CDR3 extends over 13 amino acids. Germline V lookup: CDR1 DFQATT, CDR2 SNEGSKA (reference sequence). Trimming at V came to 5 bases and at J to 2 bases, leaving 5 bases not matched to a gene. The receptor comes from a woman in her forties in good health. Sequenced input: blood. This chain joins TRBV20-1 and TRBJ2-7; TRBD1 agrees at 8 bases. The CDR3 loop is CSAVTGGPYEQYF. In DNA form, the CDR3 reads TGCAGTGCTGTCACAGGGGGGCCCTACGAGCAGTACTTC.